This T cell receptor beta chain was observed in a study of cytomegalovirus exposure and HLA in healthy donors. Vbeta (60) and Jbeta (13) primers were used in the PCR. The protocol was immunoSEQ multiplex PCR, while the TCRdb copy is restricted to in-frame clones and leaves out a portion. The sample has hundreds of thousands of clones, about 87% seen once. Germline V gives CDR1 SGHNT, CDR2 YENEEA. The CDR3 extends over 16 amino acids. V was pared by 3 bases and J by 5 bases, with 9 bases of the junction left unmatched. Input material: PBMCs. This TCR derives from a woman younger than 30 in good health and CMV-seronegative. The V gene is TRBV11-3, the J gene TRBJ2-3, with 9 bases lining up with TRBD2. CDR3 nucleotide sequence: TGTGCCAGCAGCTTTTCGCGGGGGGGCCGGGGAGATACGCAGTATTTT. Amino acids: CASSFSRGGRGDTQYF.